These T cell receptor beta chains were read from a single sample in a study of T-cell memory formation after mild COVID-19. MiXCR, run by TCRdb on the 5' RACE reads, gives a single entry per CDR3 protein. The profile shows about 190,000 distinct CDR3 sequences, roughly 18% of them singletons. Sequences were obtained from PBMCs or a T cell subset sorted from them (not recorded which). These receptors originate from an adult woman who had mild COVID-19 (a few samples of this study predate the infection). Cell type and time point are not known. Each CDR3 is given with its conserved first and last residue. Fields, in order: V gene, clone size, J gene, D gene, CDR3 protein, CDR3 DNA. A D gene is named only where the DNA matches it firmly. Some rows have no size entry. The others give once, few or many, or a class for an expanded clone.

TRBV2	.	TRBJ2-1	TRBD2	CASSEWEGISYNEQFF	TGTGCCAGCAGTGAATGGGAGGGGATCTCCTACAATGAGCAGTTCTTC
TRBV12-3/TRBV12-4	once	TRBJ1-1	TRBD1	CASIFGQGDKRNTEAFF	TGTGCCAGCATCTTCGGACAGGGGGATAAAAGGAACACTGAAGCTTTCTTT
TRBV15	few	TRBJ2-2	TRBD2	CATSMGELAGQITGELFF	TGTGCCACCAGCATGGGGGAACTAGCGGGGCAGATCACCGGGGAGCTGTTTTTT
TRBV5-6	few	TRBJ1-2	TRBD1	CASSLPGGGYGYTF	TGTGCCAGCAGCTTGCCAGGGGGCGGCTATGGCTACACCTTC
TRBV18	.	TRBJ1-5	TRBD1	CASSQGAVGNQPQHF	TGTGCCAGCTCACAGGGGGCGGTTGGCAATCAGCCCCAGCATTTT
TRBV24-1	.	TRBJ2-5	.	CATSEGVEETQYF	TGTGCCACCAGTGAAGGGGTGGAAGAGACCCAGTACTTC
TRBV11-2	.	TRBJ2-6	.	CASTLSGANVLTF	TGTGCCAGCACCCTCTCTGGGGCCAACGTCCTGACTTTC
TRBV12-3/TRBV12-4	many	TRBJ1-5	.	CASSPGGGRHWSQPQHF	TGTGCCAGCAGCCCGGGGGGAGGGCGCCATTGGTCTCAGCCCCAGCATTTT
TRBV5-1	.	TRBJ2-2	TRBD2	CASSAVAGAKTGELFF	TGCGCCAGCAGCGCGGTAGCGGGAGCAAAAACCGGGGAGCTGTTTTTT
TRBV7-9	.	TRBJ2-1	.	CASSPRGDYEQFF	TGTGCCAGCAGCCCCCGAGGAGATTATGAGCAGTTCTTC
TRBV11-1	.	TRBJ2-6	.	CASRSTGPGLSGANVLTF	TGTGCCAGCAGGAGTACAGGCCCGGGGCTCTCTGGGGCCAACGTCCTGACTTTC
TRBV7-3	.	TRBJ2-2	.	CASSRGGPNTGELFF	TGTGCCAGCAGCCGTGGGGGGCCCAACACCGGGGAGCTGTTTTTT
TRBV15	.	TRBJ1-1	.	CATSVSWTNTEAFF	TGTGCCACCAGTGTATCGTGGACGAACACTGAAGCTTTCTTT
TRBV29-1	.	TRBJ1-5	.	CSVEEGRGQPQHF	TGCAGCGTTGAGGAGGGGCGCGGGCAGCCCCAGCATTTT
TRBV12-3/TRBV12-4	.	TRBJ2-3	.	CASSLDRRDTQYF	TGTGCCAGCAGTCTCGACAGGCGCGATACGCAGTATTTT
TRBV20-1	few	TRBJ1-1	.	CSASKAGYGNTEAFF	TGCAGTGCTAGCAAGGCAGGGTATGGGAACACTGAAGCTTTCTTT
TRBV12-3/TRBV12-4	.	TRBJ1-1	.	CASSFQRNTEAFF	TGTGCCAGCAGTTTCCAGAGGAACACTGAAGCTTTCTTT
TRBV2	.	TRBJ1-1	TRBD1	CASSEDRAAEAFF	TGTGCCAGCAGCGAAGACAGGGCAGCGGAAGCTTTCTTT
TRBV4-1	few	TRBJ2-3	.	CASSRSEVLSTDTQYF	TGCGCCAGCAGCCGTTCAGAGGTACTTAGCACAGATACGCAGTATTTT
TRBV5-1	few	TRBJ2-7	.	CASSLGLRLGVLYEQYF	TGCGCCAGCAGCCTGGGTTTGAGGTTGGGGGTACTTTACGAGCAGTACTTC
TRBV7-2	many	TRBJ2-5	.	CASSFRRPRDQETQYF	TGTGCCAGCAGCTTCAGAAGGCCCCGAGACCAAGAGACCCAGTACTTC
TRBV7-9	few	TRBJ2-3	.	CASSLRQDSQYF	TGTGCCAGCAGCTTGAGGCAGGATTCGCAGTATTTT
TRBV6-6	many	TRBJ1-2	.	CASSYSRLLNYGYTF	TGTGCCAGCAGTTACTCAAGACTGCTAAACTATGGCTACACCTTC
TRBV20-1	few	TRBJ1-5	.	CSASASQNNQPQHF	TGCAGTGCTAGTGCTTCGCAGAACAATCAGCCCCAGCATTTT
TRBV12-3/TRBV12-4	few	TRBJ2-5	.	CASSNLRETQYF	TGTGCCAGCAGCAACCTCCGGGAGACCCAGTACTTC
TRBV6-2/TRBV6-3	few	TRBJ2-1	.	CASSPRALAPNEQFF	TGTGCCAGCAGCCCCCGGGCCTTGGCCCCCAATGAGCAGTTCTTC
TRBV18	.	TRBJ2-7	TRBD1	CASSPGTGVGEQYF	TGTGCCAGCTCACCCGGGACAGGGGTCGGCGAGCAGTACTTC